This T cell receptor (beta chain) comes out of a study of blood T cell repertoires in COVID-19. Turning to the study itself: T cells, B-cell-depleted T cells, or PBMCs provided the cDNA or gDNA that served as material.

In the authors' workflow: Counts of nucleated cells, estimated from reference gene primer amplification, were obtained. TCRdb keeps only in-frame clones here, not all; method: immunoSEQ multiplex PCR. Clone size and V and J calls were adopted from that table, with D and trimming inferred from the DNA. In the table there are hundreds of thousands of clones, roughly 88% of which are singletons. Patients from Seattle were sampled longitudinally, starting during active infection. V gave up 3 bases and J gave up 6 bases, with 23 bases separating them. CDR1 and CDR2 from the germline V gene are MNHEY and SVGEGT. This CDR3 is built from 17 residues.

Sequencing used peripheral blood. The chain carries TRBV6-2 or TRBV6-3 and TRBJ1-2; maybe TRBD1 (6 bases). The TCR originated in a woman in her twenties or thirties with COVID-19, enrolled during active disease. CDR3 in DNA: TGTGCCAGCAGTTATTGGGGGCAGGCCGCTAATATAAATGGCTACACCTTC. Its translation: CASSYWGQAANINGYTF.